This T cell receptor beta chain was obtained from a study of PD-1 blockade in mismatch repair-deficient tumors. Whole-study context: Patients had about 13 mismatch repair-deficient cancer types and were previously treated and progressing.

TCRdb's copy holds only in-frame clones and misses some; the assay was immunoSEQ multiplex PCR. The table records about 68,000 clones, approximately 80% of them present only once. Trimming took 10 bases from V and 4 from J; bases not matched to a gene: 9. Germline assignment: CDR1 MNHEY and CDR2 SVGAGI. The CDR3 extends over 14 amino acids. TCR sequencing covered a few patients who responded to pembrolizumab. This sequence was found in an adult with mismatch repair-deficient cancer. V usage is TRBV6-5 and J usage is TRBJ2-7; TRBD2 agrees at 11 bases. The sequenced sample was peripheral blood, obtained 2 weeks after starting pembrolizumab. CDR3 sequence (DNA): TGTGCCATCGCCGGAACTAGCGGGAGTTACGAGCAGTACTTC. Translated: CAIAGTSGSYEQYF.